Listed here are 4 T cell receptor beta chains from one sample, sequenced in a study of shared clonotypes between healthy human individuals. Naive CD8 cells, CD45RO-negative and positively selected for CCR7, excluded terminally differentiated effector memory CD45RA+ cells. TCRdb's copy holds only in-frame clones and misses some; the assay was immunoSEQ multiplex PCR. The table includes under 600,000 clones, 95% to 98% detected once. The source material was naive CD8+ T cells sorted from blood. The receptors originated from a young man in good health.

The genes are TRBV19 and TRBJ2-2, with 7 bases identical to TRBD1. V lost 1 base to trimming and J lost 3 bases; unmatched junction nucleotides: 2. Germline V gene lookup returns CDR1 LNHDA and CDR2 SQIVND (reference sequence). The CDR3 runs 15 residues. For the CDR3, the DNA is TGTGCCAGTAGTATAGGACAGGGCTACACCGGGGAGCTGTTTTTT. Translation gives CASSIGQGYTGELFF. The variable domain in full, with the rest retrieved from reference TRBV19 and TRBJ2-2, is DGGITQSPKYLFRKEGQNVTLSCEQNLNHDAMYWYRQDPGQGLRLIYYSQIVNDFQKGDIAEGYSVSREKKESFPLTVTSAQKNPTAFYLCASSIGQGYTGELFFGEGSRLTVL.

The chain recombines TRBV9 with TRBJ1-3, with 8 nucleotides matching TRBD1. The V gene's germline CDR1 is SGDLS and CDR2 YYNGEE. V lost 3 bases and J lost 5; bases outside the gene matches: 7. CDR3 length: 15 residues. CDR3 residues: CASSASGQGRNTIYF. The CDR3 nucleotides are TGTGCCAGCAGCGCCTCCGGACAGGGACGAAACACCATATATTTT.

This clone has only one observation. V gene TRBV5-1 combines with J gene TRBJ2-3; D is undetermined. CDR3 length equals 15 residues. Trimming shortened V by 1 base and J by 0 bases, and 9 bases separated the two germline ends. CDR1 and CDR2 (germline): SGHRS, YFSETQ. CDR3 loop: CASSLWFSSTDTQYF. CDR3 sequence (DNA): TGCGCCAGCAGCTTGTGGTTTTCTAGCACAGATACGCAGTATTTT.

The chain is built from TRBV27 and TRBJ2-3, with 14 bases matching TRBD2. The CDR3 consists of 15 residues. V was clipped by 5 bases and J by 5 bases; unmatched bases: 3. CDR1 is MNHEY and CDR2 is SMNVEV in the germline V gene (reference sequence). DNA of the CDR3: TGTGCCAGCAGTGGACTAGCGGGAGGTAGAGATACGCAGTATTTT. Translated: CASSGLAGGRDTQYF.